The present TCR beta chain was sequenced within a study of human T cells and chemical hapten exposure (dated by TCRdb to the early 2020s). Regarding the complete study: For sensitization, 2% DPC in acetone was applied to a 2 cm by 2 cm area of upper inner arm skin. Weekly therapeutic DPC doses were additionally applied to the scalp of patients throughout the approximately 24-week study period. Patch testing was performed on the upper back with Finn chambers containing 0.01% DPC, and the patch tests were scored after 6 days according to International Contact Dermatitis Research Group standards. Alopecia areata with under or over 50% scalp involvement, alopecia totalis and alopecia universalis were represented in the patient cohort, which was mostly female. Libraries were combined into a pool for sequencing, and differences in TCR yield between samples came mainly from small differences in library volumes within the pool. Peripheral blood TCR repertoire changes were tracked in vivo in alopecia patients during primary and secondary sensitization to the hapten diphenylcyclopropenone (DPC). Blood was sampled from patients pre-sensitization (week 0) and at 2, 6 and about 24 weeks after DPC sensitization. About 27 alopecia patients gave blood for TCR sequencing at one to four time points (pre-sensitization, 2, 6 and 24 weeks).

Remarks on this clonotype: Its antigen is still unknown. Base quality data are lacking; no much larger clone is found one base away.

Reading from cysteine to phenylalanine, the CDR3 counts 17 amino acids. Of all the DNA, just the CDR3 is kept, 51 bases in frame from base 1. Per the germline V gene, SGHRS is the CDR1 and YFSETQ is the CDR2. V is shortened by 1 base, J by 7 bases, and the region joining them spans 18 bases. The research as a whole found: Because every patient had alopecia, a presumed autoimmune disease, the patients' immune response might differ from that of healthy individuals. Expanded TCRs formed significantly more large CDR3 similarity clusters than pre-sensitization or healthy control sets, consistent with antigen-driven responses. After repeated subsampling, the strength of the expansion versus patch-test correlation and the threshold at which it became significant changed. No change with DPC sensitization was found in the number of TCRs above 1 in 1000 frequency, and no evidence of global repertoire structure alterations was found. A positive correlation was found between the number of PT1 expanded TCRs and patch test score, with significance reached at thresholds 8, 16 and 32 but not 4.

The library was obtained by RACE. TCRdb records NextSeq 500 as the sequencer. During library preparation, unique molecular identifiers were attached to individual cDNA molecules so that TCRs could be counted in a quantitative, reproducible way. Each blood RNA sample was used to sequence both TCR alpha and TCR beta chains. Regarding the original processing steps: A median of about 87,000 TCRs per sample was observed, with a range of about 23,224 to 700,000. V, J and CDR3 annotation of the TCR reads was carried out using the Decombinator software suite. For PS versus PT1 abundance plots, all samples were subsampled to the same number of TCRs (28,000). Expanded TCRs were defined as absent before sensitization and observed at least eight times at the 2-week time point. TCRdb cleaned the public reads at Q25 with fastp, built clones with MiXCR and kept in-frame beta chains. CDR3 protein sequences are deduplicated, and each keeps its most common genes and DNA. TCRdb's processing, not the authors' own work, is the source of the V and J calls. The sample table shows about 71,000 distinct CDR3 sequences, and roughly 9.2% are seen once. Of the sample, 2.5% to 4% falls within the top ten clones.

The time point label for this specimen denotes: patch test 1, 2 weeks after DPC sensitization. The sample's treatment or condition label is to be understood as: therapeutic diphenylcyclopropenone sensitization with weekly scalp DPC. Blood at each patch-test visit was drawn before the patch test was applied. Patients were eligible if aged 18 to 70, diagnosed with alopecia and judged suitable for DPC therapy, and pregnant patients were excluded. Total RNA was extracted from unfractionated whole blood that had been collected in Tempus Blood RNA tubes. The receptor was derived from a woman in her forties with alopecia areata. Some clones in this sample may be carry-over from other donors' samples. Recombination joined TRBV5-1 with TRBJ1-6; 5 matching bases give a weak D call of TRBD1. The specimen was whole blood, collected in connection with sensitization to the hapten diphenylcyclopropenone (DPC). The nucleotide sequence is given as TGCGCCAGCAGCTTGAGATCGCGGGGCGCGGAGAATTCACCCCTCCACTTT. It encodes CASSLRSRGAENSPLHF. Reference TRBV5-1 and TRBJ1-6 genes cover what lies past the CDR3, so the full variable domain is KAGVTQTPRYLIKTRGQQVTLSCSPISGHRSVSWYQQTPGQGLQFLFEYFSETQRNKGNFPGRFSGRQFSNSRSEMNVSTLELGDSALYLCASSLRSRGAENSPLHFGNGTRLTVT.